This TCR beta chain was recovered during a study of CD8+ T cells in alopecia areata. Turning to the study itself: Scoring of severity for treated patients was based on percentage of affected scalp area. The study, taken as a whole, reports: One nonresponder makes the tie between baseline CD8+ expansion and response uncertain. It was observed that many expanded lesional clones persisted in scalp and blood during tofacitinib.

Points on this clone: Its antigen is unknown. The conserved closing phenylalanine or tryptophan is absent in this CDR3, likely reflecting a read error.

Treatment here: oral pan-JAK inhibitor, 5-10 mg twice daily. Sorting from PBMCs produced CD4+ and CD8+ T cells. The ends were cut back, 4 bases at V and 9 bases at J, with 7 bases in the middle. The CDR3 has 11 amino acids. Germline loops: CDR1 LNHNV, CDR2 YYDKDF (reference sequence). Reverse transcribed after extraction, RNA yielded cDNA as the sequencing template. Sequenced by immunoSEQ multiplex PCR; TCRdb stores in-frame clones only, minus some. Of about 110,000 clones listed, about 60% are singletons. This specimen was CD8+ T cells sorted from blood, taken at week 24, from a patient treated with tofacitinib. This TCR was recovered from a human donor with alopecia areata. V gene TRBV15 combines with J gene TRBJ1-5; D is uncertain. The CDR3 DNA sequence: TGTGCCACCAGCATCGGTGGGCCCCAGCATCTT. Translation: CATSIGGPQHL.